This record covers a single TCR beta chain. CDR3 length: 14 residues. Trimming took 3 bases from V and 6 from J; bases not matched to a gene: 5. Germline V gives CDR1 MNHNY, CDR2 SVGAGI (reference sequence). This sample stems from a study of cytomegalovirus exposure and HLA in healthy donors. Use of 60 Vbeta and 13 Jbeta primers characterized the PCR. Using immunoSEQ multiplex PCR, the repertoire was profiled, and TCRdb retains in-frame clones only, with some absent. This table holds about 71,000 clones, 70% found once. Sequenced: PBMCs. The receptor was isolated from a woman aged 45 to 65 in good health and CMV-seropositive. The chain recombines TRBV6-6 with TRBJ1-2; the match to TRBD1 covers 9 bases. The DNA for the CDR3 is TGTGCCAGCAGTTATAGACAGGGGGTCGATGGCTACACCTTC. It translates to CASSYRQGVDGYTF.